The entry below describes one TCR beta chain. The source of the sample is a study of OX40 agonist ivuxolimab in advanced cancers. The CDR3 extends over 14 amino acids. V lost 5 bases and J 8 bases, leaving 16 bases between the germline ends. Germline V gene lookup returns CDR1 LNHDA and CDR2 SQIVND (reference sequence). Repertoires were generated with immunoSEQ multiplex PCR, while TCRdb's copy carries only in-frame clones and drops some. The sample records some 110,000 clones, around 93% being singletons. The chain is built from TRBV19 and TRBJ2-1; weak D call: TRBD2 (5 bases). The sequence was collected from an adult with an advanced solid tumor such as melanoma, head and neck, liver or kidney cancer. The sequencing here drew on CD4+ or CD8+ T cells sorted from blood, taken in a trial of the OX40 agonist ivuxolimab. As DNA, the CDR3 is TGTGCCAGTAGTCCGTCATTGGAGGCTTATGAGCAGTTCTTC. Translation: CASSPSLEAYEQFF.